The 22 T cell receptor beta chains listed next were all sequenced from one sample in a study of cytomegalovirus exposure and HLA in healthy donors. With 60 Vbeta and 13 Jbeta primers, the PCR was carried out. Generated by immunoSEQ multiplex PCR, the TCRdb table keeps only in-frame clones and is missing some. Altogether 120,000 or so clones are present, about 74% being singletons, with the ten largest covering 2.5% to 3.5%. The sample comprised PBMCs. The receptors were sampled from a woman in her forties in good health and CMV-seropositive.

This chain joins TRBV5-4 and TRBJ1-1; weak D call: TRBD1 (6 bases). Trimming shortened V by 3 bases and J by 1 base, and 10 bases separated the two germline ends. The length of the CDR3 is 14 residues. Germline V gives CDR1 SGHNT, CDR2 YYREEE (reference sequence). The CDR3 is CASSSGQQNTEAFF. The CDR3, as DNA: TGTGCCAGCAGCTCCGGACAGCAGAACACTGAAGCTTTCTTT.

CDR3 sequence: CASSELAEVNEQFF. CDR3 nucleotide sequence: TGTGCCAGCAGTGAGCTAGCGGAGGTGAATGAGCAGTTCTTC. The chain couples TRBV6-1 to TRBJ2-1; the match to TRBD2 covers 7 bases. V trimming: 3 bases; J trimming: 7 bases; junction bases outside the gene matches: 6. This CDR3 is 14 amino acids long. Germline V gives CDR1 MNHNS, CDR2 SASEGT.

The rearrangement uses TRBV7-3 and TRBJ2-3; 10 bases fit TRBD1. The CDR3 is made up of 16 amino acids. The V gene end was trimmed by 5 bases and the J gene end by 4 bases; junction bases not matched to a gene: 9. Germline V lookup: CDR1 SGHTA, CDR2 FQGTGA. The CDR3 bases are TGTGCCAGCAGCACCCATCCGGGACAGGGGCCAGATACGCAGTATTTT. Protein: CASSTHPGQGPDTQYF.

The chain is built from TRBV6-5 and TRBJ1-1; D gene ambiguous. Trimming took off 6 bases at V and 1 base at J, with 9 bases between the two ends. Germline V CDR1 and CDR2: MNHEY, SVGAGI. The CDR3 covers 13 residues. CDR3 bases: TGTGCCAGCAGGTTGCGTGGGAACACTGAAGCTTTCTTT. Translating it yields CASRLRGNTEAFF.

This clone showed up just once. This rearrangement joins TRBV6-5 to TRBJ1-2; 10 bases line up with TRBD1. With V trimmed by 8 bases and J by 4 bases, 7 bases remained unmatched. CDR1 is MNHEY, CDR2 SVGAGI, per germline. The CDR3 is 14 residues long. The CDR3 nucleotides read TGTGCCAGCGGCTGGACAGGGGGTTCCTATGGCTACACCTTC. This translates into CASGWTGGSYGYTF.

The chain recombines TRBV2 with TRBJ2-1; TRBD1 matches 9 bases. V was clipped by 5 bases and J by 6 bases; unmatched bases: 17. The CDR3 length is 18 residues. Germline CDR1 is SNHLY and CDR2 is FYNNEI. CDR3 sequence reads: CASSSSGQGRSGSNEQFF. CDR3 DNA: TGTGCCAGCAGTTCCTCGGGACAGGGAAGGTCAGGGAGCAATGAGCAGTTCTTC.

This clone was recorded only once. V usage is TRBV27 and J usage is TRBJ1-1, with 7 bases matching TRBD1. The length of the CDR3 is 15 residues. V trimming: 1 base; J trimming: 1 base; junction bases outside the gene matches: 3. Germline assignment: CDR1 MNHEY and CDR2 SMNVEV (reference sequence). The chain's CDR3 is CASSLFTGANTEAFF. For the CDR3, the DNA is TGTGCCAGCAGTTTATTTACAGGGGCGAACACTGAAGCTTTCTTT.

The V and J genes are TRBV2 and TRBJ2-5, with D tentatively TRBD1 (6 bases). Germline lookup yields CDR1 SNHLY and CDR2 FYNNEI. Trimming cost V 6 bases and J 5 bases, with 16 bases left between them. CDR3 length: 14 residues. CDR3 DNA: TGTGCCAGCAGGGGGACACTCCGGCGGGAGACCCAGTACTTC. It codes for CASRGTLRRETQYF. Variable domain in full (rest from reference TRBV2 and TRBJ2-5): EPEVTQTPSHQVTQMGQEVILRCVPISNHLYFYWYRQILGQKVEFLVSFYNNEISEKSEIFDDQFSVERPDGSNFTLKIRSTKLEDSAMYFCASRGTLRRETQYFGPGTRLLVL.

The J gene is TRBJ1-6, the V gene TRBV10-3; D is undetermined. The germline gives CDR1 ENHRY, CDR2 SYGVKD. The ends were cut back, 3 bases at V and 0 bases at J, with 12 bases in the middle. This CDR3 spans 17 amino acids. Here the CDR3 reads CAISDEGFSSYNSPLHF. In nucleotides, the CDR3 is TGTGCCATCAGTGACGAGGGATTTAGCTCCTATAATTCACCCCTCCACTTT.

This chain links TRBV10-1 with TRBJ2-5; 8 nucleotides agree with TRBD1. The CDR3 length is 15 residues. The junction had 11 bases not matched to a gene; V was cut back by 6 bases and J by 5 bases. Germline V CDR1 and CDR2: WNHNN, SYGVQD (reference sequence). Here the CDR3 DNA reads TGCGCCAGCAGCCCTTCCGGGACAGGCAGGGAGACCCAGTACTTC. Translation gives CASSPSGTGRETQYF.

As DNA, the CDR3 is TGTGCCAGCGGTTTACAGGGGGCACTCGGAAACACCATATATTTT. It is translated as CASGLQGALGNTIYF. The chain carries TRBV9 and TRBJ1-3; 9 bases map to TRBD1. Per the germline V gene, CDR1 is SGDLS and CDR2 is YYNGEE. V shed 7 bases and J 4 bases; nucleotides not matched to a gene: 9. The CDR3 totals 15 residues.

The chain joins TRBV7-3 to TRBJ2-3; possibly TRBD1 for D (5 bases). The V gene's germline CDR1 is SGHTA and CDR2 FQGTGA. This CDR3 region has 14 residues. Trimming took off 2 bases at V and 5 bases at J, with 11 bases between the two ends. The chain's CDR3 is CASSLSGFQDTQYF. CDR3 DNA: TGTGCCAGCAGCTTATCAGGGTTTCAAGATACGCAGTATTTT.

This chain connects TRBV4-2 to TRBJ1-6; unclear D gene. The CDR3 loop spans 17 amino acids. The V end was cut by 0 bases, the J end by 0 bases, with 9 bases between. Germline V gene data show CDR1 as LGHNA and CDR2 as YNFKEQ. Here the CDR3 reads CASSQESGSSYNSPLHF. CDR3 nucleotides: TGTGCCAGCAGCCAAGAATCGGGGAGCTCCTATAATTCACCCCTCCACTTT.

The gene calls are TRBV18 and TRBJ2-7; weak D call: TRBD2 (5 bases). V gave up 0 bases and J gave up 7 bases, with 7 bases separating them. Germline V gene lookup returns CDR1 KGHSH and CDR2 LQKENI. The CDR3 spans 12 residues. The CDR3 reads CASSPPGEEQYF. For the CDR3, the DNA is TGTGCCAGCTCACCACCTGGGGAGGAGCAGTACTTC.

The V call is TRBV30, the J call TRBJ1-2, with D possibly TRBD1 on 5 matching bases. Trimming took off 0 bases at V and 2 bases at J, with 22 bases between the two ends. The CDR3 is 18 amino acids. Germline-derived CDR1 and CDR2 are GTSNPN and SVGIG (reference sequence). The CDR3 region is CAWSVRIFGTLENYGYTF. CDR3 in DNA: TGTGCCTGGAGTGTACGGATCTTTGGGACTCTCGAGAACTATGGCTACACCTTC.

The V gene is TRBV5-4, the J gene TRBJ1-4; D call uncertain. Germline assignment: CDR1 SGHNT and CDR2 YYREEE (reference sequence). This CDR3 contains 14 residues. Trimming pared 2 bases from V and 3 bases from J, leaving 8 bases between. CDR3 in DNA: TGTGCCAGCAGCTTACGGGGTCCTAATGAAAAACTGTTTTTT. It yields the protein CASSLRGPNEKLFF. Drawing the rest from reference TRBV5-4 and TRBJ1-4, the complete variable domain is ETGVTQSPTHLIKTRGQQVTLRCSSQSGHNTVSWYQQALGQGPQFIFQYYREEENGRGNFPPRFSGLQFPNYSSELNVNALELDDSALYLCASSLRGPNEKLFFGSGTQLSVL.

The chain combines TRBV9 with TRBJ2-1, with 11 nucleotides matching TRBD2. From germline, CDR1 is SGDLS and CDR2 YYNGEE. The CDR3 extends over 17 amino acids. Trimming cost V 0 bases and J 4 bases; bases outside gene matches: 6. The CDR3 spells CASSVEASGGLYNEQFF. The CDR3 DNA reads TGTGCCAGCAGCGTAGAGGCTAGCGGGGGGCTTTACAATGAGCAGTTCTTC.

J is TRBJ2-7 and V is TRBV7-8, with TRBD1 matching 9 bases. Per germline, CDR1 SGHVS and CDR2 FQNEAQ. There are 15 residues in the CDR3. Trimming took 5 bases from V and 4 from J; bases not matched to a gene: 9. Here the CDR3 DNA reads TGTGCCAGCAGCACCAGGACAGGGGACCTTTACGAGCAGTACTTC. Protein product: CASSTRTGDLYEQYF.

This CDR3 is CASSPRTAEGNTEAFF. The DNA for the CDR3 is TGTGCCAGCTCACCACGGACTGCTGAGGGGAACACTGAAGCTTTCTTT. V and J are TRBV18 and TRBJ1-1; no clear D gene. The germline V gene has CDR1 KGHSH and CDR2 LQKENI. The CDR3 spans 16 residues. V was pared by 1 base and J by 1 base, with 13 bases between. The full variable domain, with the rest looked up from reference TRBV18 and TRBJ1-1, is NAGVMQNPRHLVRRRGQEARLRCSPMKGHSHVYWYRQLPEEGLKFMVYLQKENIIDESGMPKERFSAEFPKEGPSILRIQQVVRGDSAAYFCASSPRTAEGNTEAFFGQGTRLTVV.

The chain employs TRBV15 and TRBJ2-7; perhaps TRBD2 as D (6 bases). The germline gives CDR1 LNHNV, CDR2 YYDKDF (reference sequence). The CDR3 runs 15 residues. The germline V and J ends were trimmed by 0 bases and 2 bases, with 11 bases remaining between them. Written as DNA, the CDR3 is TGTGCCACCAGCAGAGAGAAGGGACTTACCTACGAGCAGTACTTC. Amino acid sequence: CATSREKGLTYEQYF.

DNA for the CDR3: TGTGCCAGCAGCGTACTACCGACTAGCGGGAGGGGTGTTGAGCAGTTCTTC. The encoded protein is CASSVLPTSGRGVEQFF. V usage is TRBV9 and J usage is TRBJ2-1; 14 bases align to TRBD2. The CDR3 spans 17 residues. V lost 1 base and J lost 9; bases outside the gene matches: 9. Germline V gene lookup returns CDR1 SGDLS and CDR2 YYNGEE.

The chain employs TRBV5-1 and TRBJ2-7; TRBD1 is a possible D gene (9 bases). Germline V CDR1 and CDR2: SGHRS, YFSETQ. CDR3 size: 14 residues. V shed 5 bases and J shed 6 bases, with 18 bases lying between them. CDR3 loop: CASSYGQGTSEQYF. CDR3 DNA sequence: TGCGCCAGCAGTTACGGACAGGGGACTAGCGAGCAGTACTTC.